These 15 T cell receptor beta chains were all obtained from the same sample, sequenced in a study of CD8 T cells in Susac syndrome (dated by TCRdb to the late 2010s). Libraries were made using the immunoSEQ multiplex PCR assay. RNA was extracted with the RNeasy kit and about 0.5 to 1 ug was reverse transcribed using random hexamers. In TCRdb, the public reads were trimmed at Q25 with fastp and aligned with MiXCR, with productive beta chains retained. Identical CDR3 protein sequences are pooled into one entry, listed with their most common genes and DNA. The table for this sample lists some 130,000 distinct CDR3 sequences; roughly 94% of them were counted only once. The top ten hold about 0.18% of the sample. The sample was CD8+ T cells from PBMCs. Receptor source: a human donor with Susac syndrome.

The chain recombines TRBV9 with TRBJ1-2, with a weak D call TRBD1 (5 bases). The CDR3 is 12 amino acids. V was shortened by 2 bases and J by 5 bases, with 7 bases between the two germline ends. Germline V gene lookup returns CDR1 SGDLS and CDR2 YYNGEE. The CDR3 sequence is CASSVGGYGYTF. CDR3 nucleotides: TGTGCCAGCAGCGTCGGGGGGTATGGCTACACCTTC.

The chain employs TRBV4-1 and TRBJ2-5, with D perhaps matching TRBD2 (5 bases). V gave up 0 bases and J gave up 5 bases, with 10 bases separating them. This CDR3 spans 14 amino acids. In germline, CDR1 is MGHRA, CDR2 YSYEKL. The CDR3 spells CASSQDRWRETQYF. CDR3 nucleotide sequence: TGCGCCAGCAGCCAAGATCGGTGGAGGGAGACCCAGTACTTC.

V usage is TRBV12-3 or TRBV12-4 and J usage is TRBJ1-2; TRBD1 matches 7 bases. V lost 6 bases to trimming and J lost 0 bases; unmatched junction nucleotides: 7. CDR3 size: 15 residues. CDR3 region: CASRAWDRANYGYTF. For the CDR3, the DNA is TGTGCCAGCAGAGCCTGGGACAGAGCTAACTATGGCTACACCTTC.

The chain is built from TRBV18 and TRBJ2-7, with D possibly being TRBD1 (6 bases). Germline V CDR1 and CDR2: KGHSH, LQKENI. Between the trimmed V and J ends, which lost 0 bases and 4 bases, there was a span of 10 bases. The CDR3 runs 14 residues. CDR3 sequence reads: CASSPPMGAYEQYF. CDR3 in DNA: TGTGCCAGCTCACCACCGATGGGGGCTTACGAGCAGTACTTC.

The chain combines TRBV13 with TRBJ1-2, with no clear D. Germline V lookup: CDR1 PRHDT, CDR2 FYEKMQ (reference sequence). The CDR3 is 14 residues long. Trimming left V 1 base short and J 3 bases short, with 9 bases between. CDR3 DNA sequence: TGTGCCAGCAGCTTAGCCGCTTCCGACTATGGCTACACCTTC. It encodes CASSLAASDYGYTF.

The V and J genes are TRBV12-5 and TRBJ2-4; D is unresolved. V was trimmed by 5 bases and J by 3 bases, leaving 8 bases between them. The CDR3 totals 13 residues. Germline CDR1 and CDR2: LGHNT and FRNRAP. CDR3 sequence (DNA): TGTGCTAGTGGTCCGGGTGTCAAAAACATTCAGTACTTC. This codes for CASGPGVKNIQYF.

The J gene is TRBJ2-5, the V gene TRBV29-1; D is ambiguous. Trimming removed 3 bases at V and 5 bases at J, with 4 bases between. CDR1 is SQVTM and CDR2 is ANQGSEA in the germline V gene. The CDR3 is 10 residues long. CDR3 nucleotide sequence: TGCAGCGTTGAGTGGGAGACCCAGTACTTC. Residues: CSVEWETQYF.

The V gene is TRBV5-1, the J gene TRBJ2-2, with 11 nucleotides matching TRBD2. Germline CDR1 and CDR2: SGHRS and YFSETQ. The V segment lost 6 bases and the J segment 6 bases; nucleotides outside the gene matches: 13. This CDR3 is 17 amino acids long. The CDR3 sequence is CASMLALAGGGAGELFF. Written as DNA, the CDR3 is TGCGCCAGCATGCTCGCCCTAGCGGGAGGTGGCGCCGGGGAGCTGTTTTTT.

This chain joins TRBV11-2 and TRBJ2-5; D might be TRBD1 or TRBD2, each matching 5 bases. V shed 5 bases and J shed 4 bases, with 14 bases lying between them. CDR1 is SGHAT, CDR2 FQNNGV, per germline. The CDR3 has 14 residues. CDR3 in amino acids: CASSPPGGRETQYF. The CDR3 DNA sequence: TGTGCCAGCAGCCCCCCTGGGGGAAGAGAGACCCAGTACTTC.

The chain combines TRBV9 with TRBJ1-2, with D perhaps TRBD1 (5 bases). Germline V gives CDR1 SGDLS, CDR2 YYNGEE. The CDR3 covers 14 residues. V was trimmed by 6 bases and J by 4 bases, leaving 16 bases between them. CDR3 amino acids: CASTQSGGSYGYTF. Here the CDR3 DNA reads TGTGCCAGCACTCAAAGTGGGGGGTCCTATGGCTACACCTTC.

The V call is TRBV7-3, the J call TRBJ2-3; the D gene is possibly TRBD1 (5 bases). The germline V gene encodes CDR1 SGHTA and CDR2 FQGTGA. Trimming took off 1 base at V and 2 bases at J, with 19 bases between the two ends. The CDR3 spans 18 residues. DNA for the CDR3: TGTGCCAGCAGCTTAATTTCCTTGCAGGGAATTTCCACAGATACGCAGTATTTT. Translated: CASSLISLQGISTDTQYF.

The V and J genes are TRBV27 and TRBJ2-7; possibly TRBD1 or TRBD2 for D (5 bases each). The CDR3 runs 13 residues. Germline V gene lookup returns CDR1 MNHEY and CDR2 SMNVEV (reference sequence). Between the trimmed V and J ends, which lost 7 bases and 0 bases, there was a span of 10 bases. For the CDR3, the DNA is TGTGCCAGCACCGAGGGGAGCTCCTACGAGCAGTACTTC. This codes for CASTEGSSYEQYF.

This clonotype was observed a single time. This chain joins TRBV29-1 and TRBJ2-1; D remains ambiguous. The CDR3 length is 15 residues. Trimming cost V 1 base and J 0 bases, with 10 bases left between them. Per the germline V gene, CDR1 is SQVTM and CDR2 is ANQGSEA. The CDR3, as DNA: TGCAGCGTTGAAGGGCTAGGAGTCTCCTACAATGAGCAGTTCTTC. This sequence encodes CSVEGLGVSYNEQFF.

The rearrangement joins TRBV5-1 to TRBJ2-1; 10 nucleotides line up with TRBD2. Trimming removed 2 bases from V and 10 bases from J; junction bases left unmatched: 12. Germline lookup yields CDR1 SGHRS and CDR2 YFSETQ. This CDR3 comprises 16 residues. DNA for the CDR3: TGCGCCAGCAGCTTAGGGACTAGCGTTCCCCCTCGGGAGCAGTTCTTC. Protein sequence: CASSLGTSVPPREQFF.

V usage is TRBV24-1 and J usage is TRBJ2-1, with unresolved D. V was pared by 4 bases and J by 5 bases, with 5 bases between. The germline CDR1 and CDR2 sequences are KGHDR and SFDVKD. This CDR3 spans 12 amino acids. This CDR3 is CATSDLNNEQFF. In DNA form, the CDR3 reads TGTGCCACCAGTGACCTCAACAATGAGCAGTTCTTC.